This TCR beta chain was observed in a study of cytotoxic CD8 clonotypes in ibrutinib-treated CLL. The overall study: Mean yields were approximately 260,000 productive templates and 85,000 to 95,000 productive rearrangements per sample.

With regard to this clone: Its antigen is unidentified.

The V gene lost 9 bases and the J gene lost 4 bases, with 10 bases spanning the gap. Germline V CDR1 and CDR2: LNHDA, SQIVND (reference sequence). This CDR3 has 13 residues. General observations from the study: Against age-matched healthy donors, baseline clonality ran higher and tracked circulating CD8+ T-cell counts.

Here immunoSEQ multiplex PCR was the method, and the copy in TCRdb shows in-frame clones only, minus some. Altogether more than 110,000 clones are present, more than 70% being singletons, with the ten largest covering 7.5% to 9%. The TCR beta libraries used around 2.2 micrograms of genomic DNA that came from cryopreserved PBMCs. This TCR came from a human donor with chronic lymphocytic leukemia. This chain links TRBV19 with TRBJ2-6; D uncertain. This specimen was PBMCs, taken after 36 months of ibrutinib treatment. The CDR3 region is CASEDSGANVLTF. The CDR3 DNA sequence: TGTGCCAGCGAGGATTCCGGGGCCAACGTCCTGACTTTC.